This TCR beta chain was retrieved from a study of beta chain features in type 1 diabetes. Study results and caveats: All four CD4+ subsets of Type 1 diabetes patients contained TCRB CDR3s that were moderately but significantly shorter.

The CDR3 consists of 11 residues. V lost 6 bases to trimming and J lost 2 bases; unmatched junction nucleotides: 1. Germline values: CDR1 SQVTM, CDR2 ANQGSEA. As every portion of the isolated RNA was reverse transcribed, the sequencing read expressed TCRB transcripts. Method: immunoSEQ multiplex PCR; TCRdb's copy keeps in-frame clones and lacks some. The sample consists of around 110,000 clones, about a sixth of them appearing once. This clone has more than one count but fewer than ten. Its antigen is unidentified. The clonotype was recovered from a man aged 30 to 45 with type 1 diabetes. V is TRBV29-1 and J is TRBJ2-7; 7 bases agree with TRBD1. The sequenced material came from central memory CD4+ T cells from blood. The DNA of the CDR3 is TGCAGCGTGGGGACAGCCTACGAGCAGTACTTC. This encodes CSVGTAYEQYF.